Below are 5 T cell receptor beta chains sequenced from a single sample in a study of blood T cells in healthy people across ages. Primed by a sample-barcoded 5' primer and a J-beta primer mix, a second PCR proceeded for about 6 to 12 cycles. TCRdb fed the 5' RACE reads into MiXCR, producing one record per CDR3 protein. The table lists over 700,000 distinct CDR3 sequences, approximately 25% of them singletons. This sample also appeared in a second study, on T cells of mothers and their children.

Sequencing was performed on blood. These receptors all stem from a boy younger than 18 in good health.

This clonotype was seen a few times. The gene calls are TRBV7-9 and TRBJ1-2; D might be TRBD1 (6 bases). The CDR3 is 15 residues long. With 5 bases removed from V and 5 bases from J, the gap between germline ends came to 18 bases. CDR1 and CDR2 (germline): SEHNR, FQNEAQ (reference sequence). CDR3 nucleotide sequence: TGTGCCAGCAGCCCTATTCGACAGGTTGATTATGGCTACACCTTC. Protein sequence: CASSPIRQVDYGYTF.

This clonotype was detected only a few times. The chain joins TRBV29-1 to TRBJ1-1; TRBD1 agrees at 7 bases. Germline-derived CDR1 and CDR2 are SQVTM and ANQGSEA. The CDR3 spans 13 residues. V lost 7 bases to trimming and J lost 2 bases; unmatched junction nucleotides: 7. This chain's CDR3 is CSARRGGNTEAFF. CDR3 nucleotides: TGCAGCGCTCGCAGGGGGGGAAACACTGAAGCTTTCTTT. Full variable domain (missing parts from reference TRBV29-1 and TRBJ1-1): SAVISQKPSRDICQRGTSLTIQCQVDSQVTMMFWYRQQPGQSLTLIATANQGSEATYESGFVIDKFPISRPNLTFSTLTVSNMSPEDSSIYLCSARRGGNTEAFFGQGTRLTVV.

The CDR3 sequence: CASSGDRATGVNEQFF. CDR3 coding DNA: TGTGCCAGCAGTGGCGACAGAGCGACGGGGGTGAATGAGCAGTTCTTC. The chain links TRBV2 to TRBJ2-5, with D perhaps matching TRBD2 (6 bases). The J call may be mistaken, given a closer DNA end match to TRBJ2-1. The CDR3 contains 16 residues. Germline V gives CDR1 SNHLY, CDR2 FYNNEI.

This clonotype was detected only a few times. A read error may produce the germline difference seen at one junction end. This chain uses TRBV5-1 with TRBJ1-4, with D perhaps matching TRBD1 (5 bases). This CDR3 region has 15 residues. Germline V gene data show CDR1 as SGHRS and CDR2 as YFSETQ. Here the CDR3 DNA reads TGCGCCAGCAAGGAGCTCCAGGGAACTAATGAAAAACTGTCTTTT. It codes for CASKELQGTNEKLSF.

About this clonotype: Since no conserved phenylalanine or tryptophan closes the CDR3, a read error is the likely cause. The CDR3 is CATSRAQGANYGYTL. The CDR3 nucleotides read TGTGCCACCAGTCGAGCCCAGGGGGCGAACTATGGCTACACCCTC. V and J are TRBV15 and TRBJ1-2; TRBD1 matches at 8 bases. The CDR3 is made up of 15 amino acids. The V gene end was trimmed by 6 bases and the J gene end by 2 bases; junction bases not matched to a gene: 8. Germline lookup yields CDR1 LNHNV and CDR2 YYDKDF (reference sequence).